These 8 T cell receptor beta chains were sequenced from one sample in a study of a mutant IDH1 vaccine in newly diagnosed glioma. Time point described: baseline, week 1 (first vaccination visit). As for treatment: pre-vaccination baseline after standard-of-care therapy. Repertoires were generated with immunoSEQ multiplex PCR, while TCRdb's copy carries only in-frame clones and drops some. This table holds approximately 35,000 clones, roughly nine tenths found once. Specimen: PBMCs, collected from a glioma patient treated with radiotherapy, temozolomide or both. Receptors originate from a middle-aged woman with glioma.

This clone was seen once. This chain connects TRBV28 to TRBJ1-5, with 9 bases that match TRBD1. The length of the CDR3 is 15 residues. Germline V lookup: CDR1 MDHEN, CDR2 SYDVKM. J lost 2 bases, V lost 7 bases, and 6 bases had no gene match. CDR3 sequence: CASTTGQGGNQPQHF. The CDR3 DNA follows: TGTGCCAGCACCACGGGACAGGGAGGCAATCAGCCCCAGCATTTT.

This chain connects TRBV30 to TRBJ2-7, with D perhaps TRBD1 (6 bases). This CDR3 contains 15 residues. The germline CDR1 and CDR2 sequences are GTSNPN and SVGIG (reference sequence). The V gene lost 2 bases and the J gene lost 2 bases, with 16 bases spanning the gap. CDR3 sequence reads: CAWSKFGAGAYEQYF. The CDR3 DNA reads TGTGCCTGGAGTAAGTTCGGGGCAGGGGCCTACGAGCAGTACTTC.

The V and J genes are TRBV6-5 and TRBJ2-4; 8 bases fit TRBD1. V was pared by 6 bases and J by 10 bases, with 5 bases of the junction left unmatched. CDR3 size: 12 residues. The germline V gene encodes CDR1 MNHEY and CDR2 SVGAGI. In DNA, the CDR3 is TGTGCCAGCAGGACAGGGGTCGGGATTCAGTACTTC. Protein product: CASRTGVGIQYF.

The CDR3 loop reads CASSFDNEQFF. The DNA for the CDR3 is TGTGCCAGCAGCTTCGACAATGAGCAGTTCTTC. The chain joins TRBV5-6 to TRBJ2-1; D gene uncertain. V was trimmed by 2 bases and J by 5 bases, leaving 2 bases between them. CDR3 size: 11 residues. Germline assignment: CDR1 SGHDT and CDR2 YYEEEE.

This rearrangement joins TRBV30 to TRBJ1-1; 8 positions agree with TRBD1. V shed 5 bases, J shed 7 bases, and the junction held 12 bases outside the gene matches. The CDR3 runs to 14 residues. Germline CDR1 and CDR2: GTSNPN and SVGIG (reference sequence). CDR3 amino acids: CAWGTRQGIIEAFF. In DNA, the CDR3 is TGTGCCTGGGGCACCCGACAGGGGATCATTGAAGCTTTCTTT.

The chain combines TRBV6-6 with TRBJ1-6; D unresolved. CDR3 length equals 14 residues. The V end lost 2 bases, the J end lost 6 bases, and 8 bases lay between the germline ends. Germline V gives CDR1 MNHNY, CDR2 SVGAGI (reference sequence). Here the CDR3 DNA reads TGTGCCAGCAGTTACGGGCAGTTTAATTCACCCCTCCACTTT. Protein: CASSYGQFNSPLHF.

The V and J genes are TRBV19 and TRBJ2-3; 7 bases are a match to TRBD2. CDR1 and CDR2 (germline): LNHDA, SQIVND (reference sequence). The CDR3 is made up of 16 amino acids. V lost 8 bases to trimming and J lost 8 bases; unmatched junction nucleotides: 19. DNA of the CDR3: TGTGCCAGTTACGGCGCAGGGAAGACGGGAGGCATTACGCAGTATTTT. Translation gives CASYGAGKTGGITQYF.

CDR3 in DNA: TGTGCCAGCAGTGACGGAATTAACTATGGCTACACCTTC. It encodes CASSDGINYGYTF. The chain employs TRBV6-5 and TRBJ1-2; D uncertain. V lost 5 bases to trimming and J lost 1 base, with 8 bases between them. Germline values: CDR1 MNHEY, CDR2 SVGAGI. This CDR3 has 13 residues.